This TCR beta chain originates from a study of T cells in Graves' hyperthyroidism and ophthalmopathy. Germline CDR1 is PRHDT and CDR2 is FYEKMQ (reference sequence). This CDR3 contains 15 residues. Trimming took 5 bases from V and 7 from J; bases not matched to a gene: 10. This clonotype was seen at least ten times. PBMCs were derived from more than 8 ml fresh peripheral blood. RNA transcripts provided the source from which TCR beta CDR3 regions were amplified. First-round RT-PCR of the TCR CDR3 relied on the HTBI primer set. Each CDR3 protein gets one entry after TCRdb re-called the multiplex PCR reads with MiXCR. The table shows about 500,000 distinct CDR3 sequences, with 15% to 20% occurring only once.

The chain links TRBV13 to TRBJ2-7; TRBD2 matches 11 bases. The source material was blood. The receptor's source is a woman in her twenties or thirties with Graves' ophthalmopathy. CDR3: CASSADSGRASEQYF. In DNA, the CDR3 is TGTGCCAGCAGCGCCGATAGCGGGAGGGCTTCTGAGCAGTACTTC. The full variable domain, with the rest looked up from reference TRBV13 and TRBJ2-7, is AAGVIQSPRHLIKEKRETATLKCYPIPRHDTVYWYQQGPGQDPQFLISFYEKMQSDKGSIPDRFSAQQFSDYHSELNMSSLELGDSALYFCASSADSGRASEQYFGPGTRLTVT.